The entry below describes one T cell receptor (beta chain). This record comes from a study of cytomegalovirus exposure and HLA in healthy donors. Researchers ran the PCR with 60 Vbeta and 13 Jbeta primers. Original methodology: In a later analysis, about 12 million of tens of millions of unique beta chains occurred in at least two donors. Here immunoSEQ multiplex PCR was the method, and the copy in TCRdb shows in-frame clones only, minus some. V and J calls and clone size are those listed in that table; D and trimming were worked out from the DNA. The table records just under 70,000 clones, about 81% of them present only once. While unrecorded immune exposures were likely, the donors were nominally healthy when sampled. For this donor, CMV serostatus was not recorded. The sequenced sample was PBMCs. This clonotype was obtained from a human donor in good health.

In DNA form, the CDR3 reads TGTGCCAGCAGCTTGGGGGGGACTCCCGAAGCTTTCTTT. This gives the protein CASSLGGTPEAFF. This rearrangement joins TRBV5-4 to TRBJ1-1; D might be TRBD1 (5 bases). There are 13 residues in the CDR3. Germline CDR1 is SGHNT and CDR2 is YYREEE (reference sequence). V was shortened by 0 bases and J by 8 bases, with 11 bases between the two germline ends. Full variable domain (rest looked up from reference TRBV5-4 and TRBJ1-1): ETGVTQSPTHLIKTRGQQVTLRCSSQSGHNTVSWYQQALGQGPQFIFQYYREEENGRGNFPPRFSGLQFPNYSSELNVNALELDDSALYLCASSLGGTPEAFFGQGTRLTVV.